This T cell receptor beta chain was retrieved from a study of blood T cell repertoires in COVID-19 (dated by TCRdb to 2020 to 2022). General notes on the study: Samples from collaborators originated in the United States, Italy and Spain and spanned both the acute and convalescent phases of COVID-19. The prospective study material was composed of cDNA or gDNA derived from T cells, B-cell-depleted T cells, or PBMCs. Subjects who had been exposed to COVID-19, were actively infected with it, or had recovered from it provided the deeply sampled blood TCRbeta repertoires that made up the dataset. The repertoires were released in a freely available public database meant as a resource for research on the immune response to SARS-CoV-2. Samples were obtained from the ongoing ImmuneRACE study (first 160 participants) and from over 1,000 subjects provided by 6 global collaborators. The sample metadata nearly always contained a de-identified subject ID, COVID-19 status, age in years and sex. Where available, HLA class I and class II types were taken from metadata supplied by the sample provider and were not determined by assay-based typing. Results and caveats for the whole study, not just this receptor: The quantity of clinical and demographic metadata differed by source and by participant and was supplied without curation.

TCRbeta CDR3 regions were amplified from genomic DNA using the immunoSEQ Assay, a bias-controlled multiplex PCR. The published analysis was carried out like this. The number of nucleated cells in each sample was estimated from the amplification of reference gene primers within the assay. To quantify the absolute abundance of each unique TCRbeta CDR3 rearrangement, sequence reads were collapsed and filtered. For each sample, productive Simpson clonality was calculated by taking the square root of Simpson's diversity index across productive rearrangements. TCRdb mirrors the immuneACCESS table, restricted to in-frame sequences. Some clones are absent from its copies; in checked studies, under half trace to an unresolved V gene, and the reason for the others is unknown. For V, J and clone size, that table is used; D and trimming come from the DNA. The sample records roughly 130,000 clones, approximately 83% of which are singletons. 15% to 20% of the sample comes from the top ten.

Whole blood was collected in K2EDTA tubes by collaborating institutions according to the institutions' own protocols. For TCRbeta analysis, collaborators shipped samples as frozen whole blood, isolated PBMCs, or DNA extracted from either of those sample types. From cysteine to phenylalanine, the CDR3 is 13 amino acids long. The read is trimmed to its CDR3 DNA, 39 bases read in frame from base 1. The germline V gene specifies SNHLY as CDR1 and FYNNEI as CDR2. Trimming at the junction amounts to 2 bases on V and 5 bases on J, and the germline ends lie 9 bases apart. This clone was picked up one time. Its antigen remains unidentified. No base quality values were provided; no much bigger clone lies one nucleotide off.

The source of this sequence is a woman between 45 and 60 years old with acute or convalescent COVID-19. This chain joins TRBV2 to TRBJ1-2, with the D gene not clear enough to name. The sequenced material came from peripheral blood. The CDR3 in this case is CASSENLSYGYTF. At the DNA level, the sequence is TGTGCCAGCAGTGAAAATCTCAGTTATGGCTACACCTTC.